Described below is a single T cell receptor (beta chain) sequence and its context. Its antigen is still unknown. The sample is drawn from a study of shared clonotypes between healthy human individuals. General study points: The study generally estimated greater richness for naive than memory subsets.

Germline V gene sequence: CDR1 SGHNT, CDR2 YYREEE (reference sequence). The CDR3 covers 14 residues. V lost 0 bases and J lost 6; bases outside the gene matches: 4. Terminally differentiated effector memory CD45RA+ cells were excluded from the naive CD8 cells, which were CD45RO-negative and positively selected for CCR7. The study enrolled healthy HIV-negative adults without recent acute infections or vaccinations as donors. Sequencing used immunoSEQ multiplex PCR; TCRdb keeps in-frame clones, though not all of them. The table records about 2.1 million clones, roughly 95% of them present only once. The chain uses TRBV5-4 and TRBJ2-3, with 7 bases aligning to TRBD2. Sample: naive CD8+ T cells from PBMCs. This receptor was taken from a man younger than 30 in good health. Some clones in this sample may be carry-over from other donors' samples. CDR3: CASSLGLASDTQYF. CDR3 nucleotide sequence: TGTGCCAGCAGCTTGGGACTAGCAAGCGATACGCAGTATTTT.